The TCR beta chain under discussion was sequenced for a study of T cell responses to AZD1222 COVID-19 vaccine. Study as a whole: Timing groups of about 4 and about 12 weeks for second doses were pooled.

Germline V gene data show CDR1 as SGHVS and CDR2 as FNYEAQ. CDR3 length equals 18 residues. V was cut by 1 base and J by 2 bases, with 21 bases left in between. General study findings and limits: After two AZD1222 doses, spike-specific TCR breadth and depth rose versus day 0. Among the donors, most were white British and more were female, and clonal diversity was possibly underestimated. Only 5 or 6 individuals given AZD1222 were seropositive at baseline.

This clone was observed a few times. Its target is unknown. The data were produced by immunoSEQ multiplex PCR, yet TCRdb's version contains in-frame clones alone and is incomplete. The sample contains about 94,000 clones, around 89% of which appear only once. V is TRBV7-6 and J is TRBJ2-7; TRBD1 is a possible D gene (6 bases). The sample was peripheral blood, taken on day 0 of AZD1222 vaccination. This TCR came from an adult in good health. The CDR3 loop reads CASSLGIPDRPGPYEQYF. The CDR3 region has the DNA TGTGCCAGCAGCTTAGGAATCCCCGACAGGCCGGGTCCCTACGAGCAGTACTTC.